This record concerns one TCR beta chain sequence. The sample is drawn from a study of technical replicates of blood from a handful of donors. Trimming removed 2 bases from V and 8 bases from J, with 3 bases in between. This CDR3 has 10 residues. Germline V gene sequence: CDR1 MDHEN, CDR2 SYDVKM. The table came from immunoSEQ multiplex PCR; TCRdb's copy has only in-frame clones and leaves some out. The data contain about 70,000 clones, approximately 94% of them singletons. This sequence originates from a human donor in good health. Specimen: T cells isolated from PBMCs. This chain links TRBV28 with TRBJ2-5; D is undetermined. The DNA of the CDR3 is TGTGCCAGCAGTTTAACTACCCAGTACTTC. Amino acids: CASSLTTQYF.